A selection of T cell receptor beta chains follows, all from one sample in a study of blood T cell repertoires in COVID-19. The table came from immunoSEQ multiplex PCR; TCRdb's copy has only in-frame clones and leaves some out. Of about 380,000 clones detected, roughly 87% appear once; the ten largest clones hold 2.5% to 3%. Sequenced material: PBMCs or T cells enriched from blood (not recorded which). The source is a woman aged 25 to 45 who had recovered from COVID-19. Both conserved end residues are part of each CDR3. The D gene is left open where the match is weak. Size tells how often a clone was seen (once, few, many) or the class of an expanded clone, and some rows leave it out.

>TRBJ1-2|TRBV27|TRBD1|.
TGTGCCAGCAACCTCCGACAGGGACTCTATGGCTACACCTTC
CASNLRQGLYGYTF
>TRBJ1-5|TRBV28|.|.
TGTGCCAGCACTCCATATCTGGGGGGAAATCAGCCCCAGCATTTT
CASTPYLGGNQPQHF
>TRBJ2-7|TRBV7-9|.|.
TGTGCCAGCAGCTTATCTACTGTCGGGAGTGTTTACGAGCAGTACTTC
CASSLSTVGSVYEQYF
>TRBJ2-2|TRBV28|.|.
TGTGCCAGCAGGATACAGGGTATCACCGGGGAGCTGTTTTTT
CASRIQGITGELFF
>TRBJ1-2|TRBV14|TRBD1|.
TGTGCCAGCAGTCCGTATCGGGACAGGGTTTTTGGCTACACCTTC
CASSPYRDRVFGYTF
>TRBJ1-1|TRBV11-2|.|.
TGTGCCAGCAGCTTACGAACAGGAGTACTGAACACTGAAGCTTTCTTT
CASSLRTGVLNTEAFF
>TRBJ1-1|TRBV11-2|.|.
TGTGCCAGCAGCTTAGACCTCCGCACTGAAGCTTTCTTT
CASSLDLRTEAFF
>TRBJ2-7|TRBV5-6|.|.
TGTGCCAGCAGTCTTCCCCATAGCTCCTACGAGCAGTACTTC
CASSLPHSSYEQYF
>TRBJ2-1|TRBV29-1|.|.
TGCAGCGTTGTAGGGGCGGGGGCGAGTGGGTATGAGCAGTTCTTC
CSVVGAGASGYEQFF
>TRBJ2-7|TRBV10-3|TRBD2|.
TGTGCCATCAGTGTGACTAGCGGGAGTTACGAGCAGTACTTC
CAISVTSGSYEQYF
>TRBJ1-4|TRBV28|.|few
TGTGCCAGCAGTTCGTCGACAGGATTCAATGAAAAACTGTTTTTT
CASSSSTGFNEKLFF
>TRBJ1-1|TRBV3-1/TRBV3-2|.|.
TGTGCCAGCAGCCAGGGAGGGGAAGCTTTCTTT
CASSQGGEAFF
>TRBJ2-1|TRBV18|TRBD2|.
TGTGCCAGCTCACTACTAGCGGAAGTGGACAATGAGCAGTTCTTC
CASSLLAEVDNEQFF
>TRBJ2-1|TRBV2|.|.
TGTGCCAGCAGTGGGGGTAGCGCCATCTACAATGAGCAGTTCTTC
CASSGGSAIYNEQFF
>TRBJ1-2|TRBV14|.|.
TGTGCCAGCAGCCCCGACATTTTCTATGGCTACACCTTC
CASSPDIFYGYTF
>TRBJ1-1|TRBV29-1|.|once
TGCAGCGTCGGGAGGGCTGAGAACACTGAAGCTTTCTTT
CSVGRAENTEAFF
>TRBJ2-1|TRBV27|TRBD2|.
TGTGCCAGCAGTCAAGGCGGGCTAGCGGGGGTTAATGAGCAGTTCTTC
CASSQGGLAGVNEQFF
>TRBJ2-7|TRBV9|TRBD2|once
TGTGCCAGCAGCCCCACCGGGAGGGGCCACGAGCAGTACTTC
CASSPTGRGHEQYF
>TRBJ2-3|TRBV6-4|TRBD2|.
TGTGCCAGCAGCCCGGGACTAGCGGGCCCGAGCACAGATACGCAGTATTTT
CASSPGLAGPSTDTQYF
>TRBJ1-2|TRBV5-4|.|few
TGTGCCAGCAGTTTCGACAGGACCAACTATGGCTACACCTTC
CASSFDRTNYGYTF
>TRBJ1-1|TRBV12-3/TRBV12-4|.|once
TGTGCCAGCAGTCAACAAAGGGAGGAAGCTTTCTTT
CASSQQREEAFF
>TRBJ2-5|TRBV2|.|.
TGTGCCAGCAGTGAATTGGGTGGGGCTGAGACCCAGTACTTC
CASSELGGAETQYF
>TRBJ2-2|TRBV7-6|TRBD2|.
TGTGCCAGCAGCTTAGGGGCTAGCGGGGTCAGCACCGGGGAGCTGTTTTTT
CASSLGASGVSTGELFF
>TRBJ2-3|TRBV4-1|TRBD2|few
TGCGCCAGCAGCCACCTAGCGGGGGACACAGATACGCAGTATTTT
CASSHLAGDTDTQYF
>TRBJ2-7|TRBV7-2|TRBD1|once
TGTGCCAGCAGTCCGGGACAGGGACCCTACGAGCAGTACTTC
CASSPGQGPYEQYF
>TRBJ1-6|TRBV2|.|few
TGTGCCAGCAATACAGTGAATAATTCACCCCTCCACTTT
CASNTVNNSPLHF
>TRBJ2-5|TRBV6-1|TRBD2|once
TGTGCCAGCAGTGTGGGAAATAGCGGGGGGGGAGAGACCCAGTACTTC
CASSVGNSGGGETQYF
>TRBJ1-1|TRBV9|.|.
TGTGCCAGCAGCGTAGTCCAGGGAGGGACTGAAGCTTTCTTT
CASSVVQGGTEAFF
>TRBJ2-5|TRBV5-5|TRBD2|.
TGTGCCAGCAGTCCGCTCCTAGCGGGGTTCCAAGAGACCCAGTACTTC
CASSPLLAGFQETQYF
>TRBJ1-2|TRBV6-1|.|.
TGTGCCAGCAGTGAATTACCAATCTGGGACACATTCTATGGCTACACCTTC
CASSELPIWDTFYGYTF
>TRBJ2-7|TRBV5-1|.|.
TGCGCCAGCAGCTCGACCCGGGACTCGTCGGACGAGCAGTACTTC
CASSSTRDSSDEQYF
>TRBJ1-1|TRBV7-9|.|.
TGTGCCAGCAGCTTAGGTAGGGGAACGAACACTGAAGCTTTCTTT
CASSLGRGTNTEAFF
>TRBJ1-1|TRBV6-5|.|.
TGTGCCAGCCAGACAGGATACGACACTGAAGCTTTCTTT
CASQTGYDTEAFF
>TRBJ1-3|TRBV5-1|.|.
TGCGCCAGCAGCCCAGAGGTGGATCGATCCTCTGGAAACACCATATATTTT
CASSPEVDRSSGNTIYF
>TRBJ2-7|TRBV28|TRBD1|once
TGTGCCAGCAGTTTGAGCAGGGGGCAATCCGAGCAGTACTTC
CASSLSRGQSEQYF
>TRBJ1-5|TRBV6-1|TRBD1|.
TGTGCCAGCAGTGAGACAGGGAACAATCAGCCCCAGCATTTT
CASSETGNNQPQHF
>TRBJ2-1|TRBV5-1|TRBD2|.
TGCGCCAGCAGCTTGCGTCTAGCGGGGGGGACCCCGTATGAGCAGTTCTTC
CASSLRLAGGTPYEQFF
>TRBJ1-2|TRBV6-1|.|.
TGTGCCAGCAGTGAAGCGGAGGTACGGGTACCCTTC
CASSEAEVRVPF
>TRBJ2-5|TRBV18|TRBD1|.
TGTGCCAGCTCACCACCGGACAGGCTGCTAGAGACCCAGTACTTC
CASSPPDRLLETQYF